A single T cell receptor beta chain is shown here with its context. Its antigen is unidentified. The CDR3 runs 13 residues. Trimming removed 7 bases from V and 1 base from J, with 10 bases in between. Germline lookup yields CDR1 PRHDT and CDR2 FYEKMQ (reference sequence). The PCR was carried out with 60 Vbeta primers and 13 Jbeta primers. Generated by immunoSEQ multiplex PCR, the TCRdb table keeps only in-frame clones and is missing some. Among some 200,000 clones listed, around 74% were seen once. These data are taken from a study of cytomegalovirus exposure and HLA in healthy donors. Study in general: Across around 400 genotyped donors, about 81% landed in the Caucasian-associated ancestry cluster.

Overall study findings and caveats: As a later analysis showed, a missense DCLRE1C variant was linked to trimming of TCR beta V- and J-genes.

This receptor was taken from a girl between 5 and 17 years old in good health and CMV-seropositive. This sequence joins TRBV13 and TRBJ1-1; perhaps TRBD1 as D (5 bases). Sample: PBMCs. As DNA, the CDR3 is TGTGCCAGCACGGGGGTTGGGAACACTGAAGCTTTCTTT. Translating it yields CASTGVGNTEAFF.